Presented here are 21 T cell receptor beta chains from one specimen sequenced in a study of T cells in Graves' hyperthyroidism and ophthalmopathy. TCR beta CDR3 regions were amplified from RNA transcripts. The TCR CDR3 was amplified in a first-round RT-PCR using the HTBI primer set. TCRdb reanalysed the multiplex PCR reads using MiXCR and keeps one entry per CDR3 protein. The sample includes about 590,000 distinct CDR3 sequences, around 16% of them seen just once. Sequenced sample: blood. All receptors come from a woman aged 25 to 39 with Graves' hyperthyroidism.

Notes on this clonotype: The junction differs from germline at one of its ends, possibly a read error. The chain uses TRBV5-1 and TRBJ2-2, with unresolved D. Germline loops: CDR1 SGHRS, CDR2 YFSETQ. The CDR3 loop spans 14 amino acids. The CDR3 is CAGSFGPGTGELFF. DNA for the CDR3: TGCGCCGGCAGCTTTGGACCAGGAACCGGGGAGCTGTTTTTT.

This clonotype was seen repeatedly, ten times or more. This sequence joins TRBV18 and TRBJ2-7, with D possibly being TRBD2 (5 bases). Germline CDR1 KGHSH, CDR2 LQKENI. V lost 2 bases and J 0 bases, leaving 8 bases between the germline ends. This CDR3 is 14 amino acids long. The CDR3 region has the DNA TGTGCCAGCTCACCAGGGGAGAGCTCCTACGAGCAGTACTTC. It translates to CASSPGESSYEQYF.

This clonotype has ten or more counts. This chain uses TRBV12-3 or TRBV12-4 with TRBJ2-3; 10 nucleotides match TRBD1. V shed 6 bases, J shed 8 bases, and the junction held 2 bases outside the gene matches. CDR3 size: 12 residues. The CDR3 DNA reads TGTGCCAGCAGCTGGACAGGGGGTACGCAGTATTTT. Protein sequence: CASSWTGGTQYF.

The chain carries TRBV27 and TRBJ2-3, with TRBD2 identical over 7 bases. The germline CDR1 and CDR2 sequences are MNHEY and SMNVEV (reference sequence). V dropped 5 bases and J dropped 4; count of bases not matched to a gene: 18. The CDR3 is 18 amino acids. CDR3 residues: CASSPTDGAGVQPDTQYF. CDR3 DNA: TGTGCCAGCAGTCCTACTGACGGTGCGGGAGTCCAACCAGATACGCAGTATTTT.

This clonotype was counted only a few times. V gene TRBV6-6 combines with J gene TRBJ2-5; D unresolved. The CDR3 covers 15 residues. CDR1 MNHNY and CDR2 SVGAGI come from the germline V gene (reference sequence). The germline V and J ends were trimmed by 2 bases and 1 base, with 11 bases remaining between them. DNA for the CDR3: TGTGCCAGCAGTTACCCATCACGCGGCCAAGAGACCCAGTACTTC. This encodes CASSYPSRGQETQYF.

CDR3 region: CAWSLAGAETQYF. The CDR3 DNA is TGTGCCTGGAGTCTAGCGGGAGCGGAGACCCAGTACTTC. The chain couples TRBV30 to TRBJ2-5; TRBD2 agrees at 10 bases. The CDR3 covers 13 residues. The ends lost 2 bases at V and 5 bases at J; junction bases unmatched: 2. Per germline, CDR1 GTSNPN and CDR2 SVGIG (reference sequence).

This clonotype was detected a few times. The J gene is TRBJ1-2, the V gene TRBV7-8, with a weak D call TRBD1 (6 bases). The V gene lost 1 base and the J gene lost 2 bases, with 11 bases spanning the gap. This CDR3 contains 15 residues. Per germline, CDR1 SGHVS and CDR2 FQNEAQ. CDR3: CASSLGGGRNYGYTF. The CDR3 bases are TGTGCCAGCAGCTTAGGGGGGGGCCGCAACTATGGCTACACCTTC.

The chain carries TRBV7-6 and TRBJ2-3, with D possibly being TRBD2 (5 bases). The V end was cut by 1 base, the J end by 2 bases, with 16 bases between. The CDR3 contains 17 residues. Per germline, CDR1 SGHVS and CDR2 FNYEAQ. This chain's CDR3 is CASSLVGLVRDTDTQYF. The CDR3 DNA reads as TGTGCCAGCAGCTTAGTGGGCTTAGTGAGGGACACAGATACGCAGTATTTT.

This clonotype was picked up many times. This rearrangement joins TRBV6-5 to TRBJ1-2; D call uncertain. This CDR3 is built from 14 residues. Trimming removed 2 bases at V and 1 base at J, with 8 bases between. CDR1 and CDR2 from the germline V gene are MNHEY and SVGAGI. CDR3 sequence (DNA): TGTGCCAGCAGTTACATTCGCGGTAACTATGGCTACACCTTC. It is translated as CASSYIRGNYGYTF.

This clonotype showed up many times. The chain is built from TRBV11-2 and TRBJ2-2; D is ambiguous. This CDR3 has 15 residues. Germline assignment: CDR1 SGHAT and CDR2 FQNNGV. Trimming pared 2 bases from V and 1 base from J, leaving 8 bases between. Written as DNA, the CDR3 is TGTGCCAGCAGCTTAACGGCAGGGAACACCGGGGAGCTGTTTTTT. Amino acid sequence: CASSLTAGNTGELFF.

There are a few counts of this clonotype. This chain joins TRBV15 and TRBJ1-2, with D possibly matching TRBD1 (6 bases). The germline V and J ends were trimmed by 0 bases and 8 bases, with 13 bases remaining between them. The CDR3 length is 14 residues. Germline-derived CDR1 and CDR2 are LNHNV and YYDKDF (reference sequence). CDR3 DNA sequence: TGTGCCACCAGCAGAGACGCGGGGGCGGCGGGCTACACCTTC. Encoded protein: CATSRDAGAAGYTF.

This clonotype was picked up many times. This chain connects TRBV5-1 to TRBJ2-7; D could derive from TRBD1 or TRBD2 (6 bases each). With 4 bases removed from V and 3 bases from J, the gap between germline ends came to 17 bases. The CDR3 loop spans 15 amino acids. From germline, CDR1 is SGHRS and CDR2 YFSETQ. CDR3 in DNA: TGCGCCAGCAGCCAGGCAACGGGGGCTCTCTACGAGCAGTACTTC. Its protein product is CASSQATGALYEQYF.

This clonotype was counted a few times. This chain links TRBV7-8 with TRBJ2-5; 9 bases align to TRBD2. This CDR3 has 15 amino acids. Looked up from germline, CDR1 is SGHVS and CDR2 is FQNEAQ. J lost 5 bases, V lost 1 base, and 5 bases had no gene match. The CDR3 sequence is CASSLDAGGAETQYF. For the CDR3, the DNA is TGTGCCAGCAGCTTAGATGCGGGAGGGGCCGAGACCCAGTACTTC.

A word on this clonotype: This may be a read error: a much more frequent sequence differs by one nucleotide. The gene calls are TRBV28 and TRBJ1-2; D is perhaps TRBD1 (5 bases). CDR3 length: 12 amino acids. Trimming left V 5 bases short and J 2 bases short, with 6 bases between. Germline loops: CDR1 MDHEN, CDR2 SYDVKM. CDR3: CASSRDNYGYTF. For the CDR3, the DNA is TGTGCCAGCAGTCGGGACAACTATGGCTACACCTTC.

This clonotype was counted between two and nine times. The chain employs TRBV20-1 and TRBJ1-5; 7 bases line up with TRBD1. The CDR3 covers 15 residues. Germline V gene lookup returns CDR1 DFQATT and CDR2 SNEGSKA (reference sequence). Trimming cost V 6 bases and J 2 bases; bases outside gene matches: 10. The CDR3 coding sequence is TGCAGTGCCCCAAAACGGACAGGTCGCAATCAGCCCCAGCATTTT. This sequence encodes CSAPKRTGRNQPQHF.

This clonotype was picked up many times. The rearrangement uses TRBV18 and TRBJ1-5; D is unclear. CDR1 and CDR2 from the germline V gene are KGHSH and LQKENI. The length of the CDR3 is 13 residues. The germline V and J ends were trimmed by 6 bases and 2 bases, with 8 bases remaining between them. CDR3 amino acids: CASSPGRNQPQHF. CDR3 nucleotide sequence: TGTGCCAGCTCGCCCGGTCGCAATCAGCCCCAGCATTTT.

The table lists this clonotype with many counts. This chain joins TRBV12-3 or TRBV12-4 and TRBJ2-2; a weak D match, TRBD1 (6 bases). The V gene lost 6 bases and the J gene lost 1 base, with 15 bases spanning the gap. CDR3 size: 16 residues. CDR3 in DNA: TGTGCCAGCAGCCAAGGGACACCGCGGAACACCGGGGAGCTGTTTTTT. Its translation: CASSQGTPRNTGELFF.

This clonotype was counted many times. The chain couples TRBV12-5 to TRBJ2-1; 14 bases agree with TRBD2. From germline, CDR1 is LGHNT and CDR2 FRNRAP. V shed 2 bases, J shed 7 bases, and the junction held 10 bases outside the gene matches. The CDR3 has 18 amino acids. CDR3 nucleotides: TGTGCTAGTGGTTTGATCCTAGGGACTAGCGGGAGCAGGAATGAGCAGTTCTTC. Translation: CASGLILGTSGSRNEQFF.

The sample holds many counts of this clonotype. The gene calls are TRBV11-2 and TRBJ1-2; D perhaps matches TRBD1 (5 bases). Germline CDR1 and CDR2: SGHAT and FQNNGV. The CDR3 is made up of 15 amino acids. V dropped 5 bases and J dropped 1 base, with 14 bases sitting between them. The DNA for the CDR3 is TGTGCCAGCAGCCTCGGGACGCCTAATAACTATGGCTACACCTTC. Protein sequence: CASSLGTPNNYGYTF. The variable domain in full, completed from reference TRBV11-2 and TRBJ1-2, reads EAGVAQSPRYKIIEKRQSVAFWCNPISGHATLYWYQQILGQGPKLLIQFQNNGVVDDSQLPKDRFSAERLKGVDSTLKIQPAKLEDSAVYLCASSLGTPNNYGYTFGSGTRLTVV.

Ten or more counts support this clonotype. V usage is TRBV11-2 and J usage is TRBJ2-1; tentatively, D is TRBD2 (5 bases). CDR1 is SGHAT and CDR2 is FQNNGV in the germline V gene. V shed 1 base and J shed 9 bases, with 13 bases lying between them. The CDR3 has 14 amino acids. The chain's CDR3 is CASSLGGGIGEQFF. CDR3 DNA sequence: TGTGCCAGCAGCTTAGGCGGAGGTATCGGTGAGCAGTTCTTC.

This clonotype was recorded at least ten times. This rearrangement joins TRBV15 to TRBJ2-3; weak D call: TRBD1 (6 bases). Between the trimmed V and J ends, which lost 1 base and 1 base, there was a span of 9 bases. Germline V gene lookup returns CDR1 LNHNV and CDR2 YYDKDF (reference sequence). The CDR3 is 15 amino acids. The CDR3 loop reads CATSRVRTGTDTQYF. The CDR3, as DNA: TGTGCCACCAGCAGAGTCCGGACAGGCACAGATACGCAGTATTTT.